The 15 T cell receptor beta chains in this list originate from one sample, sequenced in a study of blood T cell repertoires in COVID-19. Sequencing was performed with immunoSEQ multiplex PCR; in TCRdb, only in-frame clones are kept and a portion is missing. The repertoire holds 200,000 to 250,000 clones, about 89% seen once, with about 6.5% in the top ten. The sample was peripheral blood. These receptors came from a man aged 55 to 70 who had recovered from COVID-19.

The chain is built from TRBV7-3 and TRBJ2-1; TRBD2 might be the D (5 bases). Germline V gene sequence: CDR1 SGHTA, CDR2 FQGTGA. CDR3 size: 16 residues. Trimming cost V 0 bases and J 0 bases, with 9 bases left between them. The CDR3 nucleotides read TGTGCCAGCAGCTTAACTCGGGAAAGCTCCTACAATGAGCAGTTCTTC. Its translation: CASSLTRESSYNEQFF.

The chain recombines TRBV14 with TRBJ1-1; D call uncertain. V was clipped by 2 bases and J by 1 base, with 14 bases between them. Germline V gene sequence: CDR1 SGHDN, CDR2 FVKESK. This CDR3 has 16 residues. CDR3 DNA: TGTGCCAGCAGCCAATTGCACAGCTTTTCGAACACTGAAGCTTTCTTT. This gives the protein CASSQLHSFSNTEAFF.

The chain combines TRBV5-1 with TRBJ2-7, with D possibly TRBD1 on 5 matching bases. V was clipped by 2 bases and J by 0 bases, with 9 bases between them. CDR1 is SGHRS, CDR2 YFSETQ, per germline. This CDR3 has 14 residues. The CDR3 region has the DNA TGCGCCAGCAGCTTTTCGGACAACTCCTACGAGCAGTACTTC. Protein product: CASSFSDNSYEQYF.

The V call is TRBV3-1 (or the pseudogene TRBV3-2), the J call TRBJ1-4; no definite D call. CDR3 length: 15 amino acids. V lost 3 bases and J 6 bases, leaving 14 bases between the germline ends. Germline V gives CDR1 LGHDT, CDR2 YNNKEL (reference sequence). The CDR3 is CASSHSSPSYEKLFF. The CDR3 DNA follows: TGTGCCAGCAGCCATTCCTCACCGAGCTATGAAAAACTGTTTTTT.

The V and J genes are TRBV7-9 and TRBJ1-6; the D is unclear. Looked up from germline, CDR1 is SEHNR and CDR2 is FQNEAQ (reference sequence). Trimming took off 2 bases at V and 5 bases at J, with 7 bases between the two ends. The CDR3 length is 14 residues. The CDR3 is CASSLPGNNSPLHF. DNA for the CDR3: TGTGCCAGCAGCTTACCGGGGAATAATTCACCCCTCCACTTT.

This sequence joins TRBV20-1 and TRBJ2-1, with 9 bases aligning to TRBD1. Germline CDR1 DFQATT, CDR2 SNEGSKA (reference sequence). J lost 4 bases, V lost 3 bases, and 7 bases had no gene match. This CDR3 has 15 residues. CDR3 in amino acids: CSASIGTGSYNEQFF. The CDR3 DNA sequence: TGCAGTGCTAGTATCGGGACAGGGTCATACAATGAGCAGTTCTTC.

In the case of this clone: Other nucleotide sequences from this sample produce the same CDR3. CDR3 DNA sequence: TGTGCCAGCAGCTTAGGACTAGCGGGGAGCACAGATACGCAGTATTTT. Protein product: CASSLGLAGSTDTQYF. The chain recombines TRBV7-3 with TRBJ2-3, with 12 bases fitting TRBD2. Per the germline V gene, CDR1 is SGHTA and CDR2 is FQGTGA. The CDR3 sequence is 16 residues long. The junction had 0 bases not matched to a gene; V was cut back by 2 bases and J by 0 bases. The full variable domain, its missing parts supplied by reference TRBV7-3 and TRBJ2-3, is GAGVSQTPSNKVTEKGKYVELRCDPISGHTALYWYRQSLGQGPEFLIYFQGTGAADDSGLPNDRFFAVRPEGSVSTLKIQRTERGDSAVYLCASSLGLAGSTDTQYFGPGTRLTVL.

The chain recombines TRBV28 with TRBJ2-7; possibly TRBD1 for D (5 bases). V was shortened by 5 bases and J by 3 bases, with 14 bases between the two germline ends. This CDR3 spans 14 amino acids. From germline, CDR1 is MDHEN and CDR2 SYDVKM. CDR3 sequence (DNA): TGTGCCAGCAGTCTGACAGAAAACCTCTACGAGCAGTACTTC. This translates into CASSLTENLYEQYF. Combining the CDR3 with reference TRBV28 and TRBJ2-7 gives the whole variable domain DVKVTQSSRYLVKRTGEKVFLECVQDMDHENMFWYRQDPGLGLRLIYFSYDVKMKEKGDIPEGYSVSREKKERFSLILESASTNQTSMYLCASSLTENLYEQYFGPGTRLTVT.

The rearrangement uses TRBV19 and TRBJ1-1, with unresolved D. CDR3 length: 15 residues. In germline, CDR1 is LNHDA, CDR2 SQIVND (reference sequence). The V end was cut by 5 bases, the J end by 4 bases, with 17 bases between. In nucleotides, the CDR3 is TGTGCCAGTAGTGCGGGCCCCGGGCGGAGCACTGAAGCTTTCTTT. Encoded protein: CASSAGPGRSTEAFF.

The chain employs TRBV7-2 and TRBJ1-6, with D perhaps TRBD1 (5 bases). The germline gives CDR1 SGHTA, CDR2 FQGNSA. The CDR3 contains 13 residues. Trimming took off 3 bases at V and 6 bases at J, with 6 bases between the two ends. CDR3 nucleotide sequence: TGTGCCAGCAGCTTCGGGGGTAATTCACCCCTCCACTTT. This gives the protein CASSFGGNSPLHF.

CDR3 loop: CASSLGQRDGYTF. The CDR3 bases are TGTGCCAGCAGCCTCGGACAGAGAGATGGCTACACCTTC. The V gene is TRBV5-6, the J gene TRBJ1-2; possibly TRBD1 for D (6 bases). The CDR3 runs to 13 residues. The germline V gene has CDR1 SGHDT and CDR2 YYEEEE. V was pared by 4 bases and J by 6 bases, with 13 bases between. The whole variable domain, filled in from reference TRBV5-6 and TRBJ1-2, reads DAGVTQSPTHLIKTRGQQVTLRCSPKSGHDTVSWYQQALGQGPQFIFQYYEEEERQRGNFPDRFSGHQFPNYSSELNVNALLLGDSALYLCASSLGQRDGYTFGSGTRLTVV.

The rearrangement links TRBV28 to TRBJ2-1, with 10 nucleotides matching TRBD1. V shed 6 bases, J shed 7 bases, and the junction held 9 bases outside the gene matches. The CDR3 sequence is 15 residues long. CDR1 MDHEN and CDR2 SYDVKM come from the germline V gene. CDR3 region: CASSVGGQGLNEQFF. The CDR3 coding sequence is TGTGCCAGCAGCGTTGGGGGACAGGGGCTTAATGAGCAGTTCTTC.

This clone is a singleton in its sample. This sequence joins TRBV5-1 and TRBJ1-1; D unresolved. CDR3 size: 14 residues. Germline V gene data show CDR1 as SGHRS and CDR2 as YFSETQ. Trimming left V 1 base short and J 5 bases short, with 12 bases between. CDR3 nucleotides: TGCGCCAGCAGCTTGCTGGGTGGAGGAACTGAAGCTTTCTTT. It translates to CASSLLGGGTEAFF. The full variable domain, rest sourced from reference TRBV5-1 and TRBJ1-1, is KAGVTQTPRYLIKTRGQQVTLSCSPISGHRSVSWYQQTPGQGLQFLFEYFSETQRNKGNFPGRFSGRQFSNSRSEMNVSTLELGDSALYLCASSLLGGGTEAFFGQGTRLTVV.

V and J are TRBV2 and TRBJ2-7; maybe TRBD2 (5 bases). Trimming pared 4 bases from V and 0 bases from J, leaving 7 bases between. This CDR3 has 13 residues. The germline CDR1 and CDR2 sequences are SNHLY and FYNNEI. CDR3 sequence: CASSAGVSYEQYF. CDR3 DNA sequence: TGTGCCAGCAGTGCCGGGGTCTCCTACGAGCAGTACTTC.

This clone was found a few times. This chain joins TRBV25-1 and TRBJ1-1; D is undetermined. V lost 0 bases and J lost 9, with 11 bases in between. The CDR3 runs to 13 residues. Germline V lookup: CDR1 MGHDK, CDR2 SYGVNS. The CDR3 DNA reads as TGTGCCAGCAGTGAATATGGGAGGGTACAAGCTTTCTTT. This codes for CASSEYGRVQAFF.